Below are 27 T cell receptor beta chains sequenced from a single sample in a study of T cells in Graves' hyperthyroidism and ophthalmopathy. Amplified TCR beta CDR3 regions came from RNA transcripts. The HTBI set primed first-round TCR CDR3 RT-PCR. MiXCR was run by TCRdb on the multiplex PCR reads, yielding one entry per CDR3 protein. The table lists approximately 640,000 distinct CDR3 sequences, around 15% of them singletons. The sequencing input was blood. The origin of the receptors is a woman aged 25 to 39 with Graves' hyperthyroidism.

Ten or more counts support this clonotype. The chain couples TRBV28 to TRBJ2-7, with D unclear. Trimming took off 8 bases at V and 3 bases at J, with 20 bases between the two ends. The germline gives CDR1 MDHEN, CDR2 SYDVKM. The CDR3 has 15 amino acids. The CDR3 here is CASRGAEARVYEQYF. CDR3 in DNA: TGTGCCAGCCGCGGCGCGGAAGCTAGGGTCTACGAGCAGTACTTC.

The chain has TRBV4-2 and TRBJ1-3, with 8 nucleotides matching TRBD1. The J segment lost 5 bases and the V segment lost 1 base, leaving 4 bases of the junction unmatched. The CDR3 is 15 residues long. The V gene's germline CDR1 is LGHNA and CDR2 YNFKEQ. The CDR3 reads CASSQAVRGRNTIYF. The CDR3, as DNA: TGTGCCAGCAGCCAAGCGGTCAGGGGGCGAAACACCATATATTTT.

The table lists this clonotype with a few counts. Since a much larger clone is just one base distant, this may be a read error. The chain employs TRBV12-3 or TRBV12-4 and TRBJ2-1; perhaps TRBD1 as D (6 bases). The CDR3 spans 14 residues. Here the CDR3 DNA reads TGTGCCAGCAGTTTAGACAGGGTAGGCAATGAGCAGTCCTTC. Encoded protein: CASSLDRVGNEQSF.

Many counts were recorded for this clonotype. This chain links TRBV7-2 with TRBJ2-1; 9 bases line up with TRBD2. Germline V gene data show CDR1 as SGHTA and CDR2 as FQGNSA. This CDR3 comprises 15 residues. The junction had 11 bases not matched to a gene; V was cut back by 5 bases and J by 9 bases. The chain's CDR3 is CASSHQSAGGSEQFF. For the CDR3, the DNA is TGTGCCAGCAGCCACCAAAGCGCGGGAGGGTCTGAGCAGTTCTTC.

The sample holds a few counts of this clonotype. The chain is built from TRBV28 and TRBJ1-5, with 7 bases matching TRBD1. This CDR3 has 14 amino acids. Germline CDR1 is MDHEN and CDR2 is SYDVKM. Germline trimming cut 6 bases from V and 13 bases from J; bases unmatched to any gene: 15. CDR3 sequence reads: CASRSTGLMSTQHF. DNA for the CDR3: TGTGCCAGCAGATCGACAGGGTTAATGTCTACGCAGCATTTT.

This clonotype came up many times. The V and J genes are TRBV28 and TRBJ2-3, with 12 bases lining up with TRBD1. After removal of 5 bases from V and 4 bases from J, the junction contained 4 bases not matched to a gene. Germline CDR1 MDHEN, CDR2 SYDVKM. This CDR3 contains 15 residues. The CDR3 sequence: CASSLRDRGPDTQYF. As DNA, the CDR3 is TGTGCCAGCAGTCTCCGGGACAGGGGGCCAGATACGCAGTATTTT. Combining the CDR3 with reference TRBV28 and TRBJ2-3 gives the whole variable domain DVKVTQSSRYLVKRTGEKVFLECVQDMDHENMFWYRQDPGLGLRLIYFSYDVKMKEKGDIPEGYSVSREKKERFSLILESASTNQTSMYLCASSLRDRGPDTQYFGPGTRLTVL.

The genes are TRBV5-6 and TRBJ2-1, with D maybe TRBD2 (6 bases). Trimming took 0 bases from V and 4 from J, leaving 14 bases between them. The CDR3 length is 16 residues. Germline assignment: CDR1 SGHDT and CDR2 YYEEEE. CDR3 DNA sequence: TGTGCCAGCAGCTTGGAGACGGGGGAGGTTTACAATGAGCAGTTCTTC. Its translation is CASSLETGEVYNEQFF.

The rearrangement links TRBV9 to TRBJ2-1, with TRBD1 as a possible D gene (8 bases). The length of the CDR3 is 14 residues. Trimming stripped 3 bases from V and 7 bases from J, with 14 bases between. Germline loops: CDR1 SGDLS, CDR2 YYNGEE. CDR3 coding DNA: TGTGCCAGCAGCGATACAGGGGGGGGTAATGAGCAGTTCTTC. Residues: CASSDTGGGNEQFF.

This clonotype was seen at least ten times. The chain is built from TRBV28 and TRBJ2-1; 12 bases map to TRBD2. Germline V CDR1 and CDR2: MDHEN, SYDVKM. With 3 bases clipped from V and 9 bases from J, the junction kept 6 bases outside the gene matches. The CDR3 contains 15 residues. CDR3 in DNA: TGTGCCAGCAGTTTGGGACTAGCGGGTCCGGGTGAGCAGTTCTTC. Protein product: CASSLGLAGPGEQFF.

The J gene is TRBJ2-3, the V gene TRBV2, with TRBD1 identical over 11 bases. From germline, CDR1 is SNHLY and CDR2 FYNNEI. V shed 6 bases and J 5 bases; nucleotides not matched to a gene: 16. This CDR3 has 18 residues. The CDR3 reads CASSRILSGTGGGDTQYF. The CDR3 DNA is TGTGCCAGCAGCCGTATATTGTCCGGGACAGGGGGAGGAGATACGCAGTATTTT.

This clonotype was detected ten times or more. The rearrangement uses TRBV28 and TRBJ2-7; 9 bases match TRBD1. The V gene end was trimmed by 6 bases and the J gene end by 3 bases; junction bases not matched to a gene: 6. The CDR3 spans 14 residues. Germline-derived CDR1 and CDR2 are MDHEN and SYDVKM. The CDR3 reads CASSWTGDLYEQYF. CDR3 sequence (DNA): TGTGCCAGCAGCTGGACAGGGGACCTCTACGAGCAGTACTTC.

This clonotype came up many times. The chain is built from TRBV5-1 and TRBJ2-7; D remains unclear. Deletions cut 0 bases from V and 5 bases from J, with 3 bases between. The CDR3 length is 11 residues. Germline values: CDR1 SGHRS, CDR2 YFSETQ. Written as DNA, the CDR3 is TGCGCCAGCAGCTTGGAAGACGAGCAGTACTTC. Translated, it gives CASSLEDEQYF.

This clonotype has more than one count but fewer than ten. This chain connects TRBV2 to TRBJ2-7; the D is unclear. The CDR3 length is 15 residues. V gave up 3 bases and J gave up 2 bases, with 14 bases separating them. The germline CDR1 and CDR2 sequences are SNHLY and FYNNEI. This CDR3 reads CASSDRASRAYEQYF. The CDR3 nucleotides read TGTGCCAGCAGTGATAGGGCGAGTCGGGCCTACGAGCAGTACTTC.

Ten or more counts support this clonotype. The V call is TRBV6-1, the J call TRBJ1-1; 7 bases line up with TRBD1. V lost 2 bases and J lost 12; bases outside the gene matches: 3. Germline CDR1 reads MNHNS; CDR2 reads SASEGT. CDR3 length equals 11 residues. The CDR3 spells CASSEQGQTFF. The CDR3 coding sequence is TGTGCCAGCAGTGAACAGGGACAGACTTTCTTT.

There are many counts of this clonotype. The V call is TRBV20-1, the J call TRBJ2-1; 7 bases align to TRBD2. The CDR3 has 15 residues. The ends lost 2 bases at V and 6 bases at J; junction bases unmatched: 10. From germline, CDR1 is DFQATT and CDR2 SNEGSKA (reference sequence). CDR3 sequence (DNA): TGCAGTGCTAGAACCGACAGCGGGACCGGCAATGAGCAGTTCTTC. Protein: CSARTDSGTGNEQFF.

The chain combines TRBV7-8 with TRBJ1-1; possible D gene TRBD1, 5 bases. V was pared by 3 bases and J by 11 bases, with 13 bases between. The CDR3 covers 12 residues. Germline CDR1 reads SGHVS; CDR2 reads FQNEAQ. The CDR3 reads CASSLGESGAFF. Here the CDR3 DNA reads TGTGCCAGCAGCTTGGGGGAAAGTGGGGCTTTCTTT.

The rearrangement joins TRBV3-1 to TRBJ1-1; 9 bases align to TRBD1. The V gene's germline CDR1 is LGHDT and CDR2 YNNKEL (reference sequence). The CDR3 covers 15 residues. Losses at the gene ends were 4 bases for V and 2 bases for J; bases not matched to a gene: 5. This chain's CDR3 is CASSRRGQGNTEAFF. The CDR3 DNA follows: TGTGCCAGCAGCCGGAGGGGACAGGGAAACACTGAAGCTTTCTTT.

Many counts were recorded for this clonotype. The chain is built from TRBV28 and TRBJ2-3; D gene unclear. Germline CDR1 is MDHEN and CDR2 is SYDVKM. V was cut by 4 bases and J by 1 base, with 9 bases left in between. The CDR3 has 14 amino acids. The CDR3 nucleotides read TGTGCCAGCAGTTCACTTAGGGGCACAGATACGCAGTATTTT. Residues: CASSSLRGTDTQYF.

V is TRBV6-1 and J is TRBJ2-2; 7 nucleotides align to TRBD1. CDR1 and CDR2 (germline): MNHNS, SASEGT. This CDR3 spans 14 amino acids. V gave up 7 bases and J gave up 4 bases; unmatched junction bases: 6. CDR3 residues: CASKGQTITGELFF. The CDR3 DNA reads TGTGCCAGCAAGGGACAGACGATCACCGGGGAGCTGTTTTTT.

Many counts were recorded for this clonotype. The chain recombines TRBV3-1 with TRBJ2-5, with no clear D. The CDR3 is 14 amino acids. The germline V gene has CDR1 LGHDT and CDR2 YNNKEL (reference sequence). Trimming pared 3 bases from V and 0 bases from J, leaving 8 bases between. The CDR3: CASSQGSYQETQYF. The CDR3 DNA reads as TGTGCCAGCAGCCAGGGGTCATACCAAGAGACCCAGTACTTC.

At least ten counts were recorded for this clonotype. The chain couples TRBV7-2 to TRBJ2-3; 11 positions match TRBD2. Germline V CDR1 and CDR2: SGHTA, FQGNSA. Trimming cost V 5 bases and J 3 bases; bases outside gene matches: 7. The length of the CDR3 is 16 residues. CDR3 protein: CASSRKLAGATDTQYF. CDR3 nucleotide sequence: TGTGCCAGCAGCAGAAAACTAGCGGGAGCAACAGATACGCAGTATTTT. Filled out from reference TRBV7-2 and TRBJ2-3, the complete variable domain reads GAGVSQSPSNKVTEKGKDVELRCDPISGHTALYWYRQSLGQGLEFLIYFQGNSAPDKSGLPSDRFSAERTGGSVSTLTIQRTQQEDSAVYLCASSRKLAGATDTQYFGPGTRLTVL.

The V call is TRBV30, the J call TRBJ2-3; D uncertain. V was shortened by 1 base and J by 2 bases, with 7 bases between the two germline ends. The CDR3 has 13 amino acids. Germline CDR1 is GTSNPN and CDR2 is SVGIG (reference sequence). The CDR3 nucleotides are TGTGCCTGGAGTGGACTTACCACAGATACGCAGTATTTT. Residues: CAWSGLTTDTQYF.

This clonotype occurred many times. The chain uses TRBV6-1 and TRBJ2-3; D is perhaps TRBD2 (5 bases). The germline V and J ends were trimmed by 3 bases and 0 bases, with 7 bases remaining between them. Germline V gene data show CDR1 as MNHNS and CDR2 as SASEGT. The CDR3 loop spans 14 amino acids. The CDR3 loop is CASSEGRSTDTQYF. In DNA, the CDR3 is TGTGCCAGCAGTGAGGGGAGAAGCACAGATACGCAGTATTTT.

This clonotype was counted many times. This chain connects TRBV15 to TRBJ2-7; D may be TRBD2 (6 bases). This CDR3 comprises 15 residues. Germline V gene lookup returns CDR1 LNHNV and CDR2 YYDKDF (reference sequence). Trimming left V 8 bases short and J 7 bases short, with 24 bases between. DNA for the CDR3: TGTGCCACCGCCGACGGGGGTCTAGGGGTGCTGGAGCAGTACTTC. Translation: CATADGGLGVLEQYF.

CDR3 amino acids: CASSFSEAETDTQYF. CDR3 nucleotides: TGTGCCAGCAGCTTTAGTGAAGCGGAGACAGATACGCAGTATTTT. The rearrangement joins TRBV7-3 to TRBJ2-3, with D possibly being TRBD2 (5 bases). CDR1 is SGHTA, CDR2 FQGTGA, per germline. Trimming stripped 3 bases from V and 3 bases from J, with 13 bases between. This CDR3 contains 15 residues.

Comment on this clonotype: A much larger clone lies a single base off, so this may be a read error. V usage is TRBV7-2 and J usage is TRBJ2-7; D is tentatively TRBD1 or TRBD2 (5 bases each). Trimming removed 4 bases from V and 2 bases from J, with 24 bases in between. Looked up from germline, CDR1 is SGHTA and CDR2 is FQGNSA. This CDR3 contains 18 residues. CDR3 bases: TGTGCCAGCAGCTCCTTCTTTAGCAGGGAGAGACCAACCTACGAGCAGTACTTC. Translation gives CASSSFFSRERPTYEQYF.

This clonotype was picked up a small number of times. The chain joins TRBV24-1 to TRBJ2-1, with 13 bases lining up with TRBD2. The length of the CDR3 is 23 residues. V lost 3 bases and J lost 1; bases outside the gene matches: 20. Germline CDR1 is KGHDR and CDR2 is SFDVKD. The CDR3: CATSDTRTSGSGLSFESYNEQFF. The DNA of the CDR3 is TGTGCCACCAGTGATACCCGGACTAGCGGGAGCGGTCTGTCTTTCGAGTCCTACAATGAGCAGTTCTTC.